A single sample is the source of the 14 T cell receptor beta chains below, sequenced in a study of shared clonotypes between healthy human individuals. The method was immunoSEQ multiplex PCR; TCRdb's version includes in-frame clones alone and lacks a portion of them. The sample holds about 530,000 clones, 75% to 80% seen once. Sequencing was performed on PBMCs. These receptors were collected from a middle-aged woman in good health. Some clones in this sample may be carry-over from other donors' samples.

Only one count was recorded for this clone. V gene TRBV5-3 combines with J gene TRBJ1-4, with TRBD1 matching 8 bases. TRBV5-3 is identified as an open reading frame with a role that is uncertain. Trimming at V came to 4 bases and at J to 8 bases, leaving 10 bases not matched to a gene. The CDR3 runs to 15 residues. Written as DNA, the CDR3 is TGTGCCAGAAGCCTACCCAGGGGGCGGGTAGAAAAACTGTTTTTT. Its protein is CARSLPRGRVEKLFF.

The rearrangement links TRBV4-1 to TRBJ1-2; TRBD1 agrees at 10 bases. The junction had 4 bases not matched to a gene; V was cut back by 4 bases and J by 2 bases. The CDR3 runs to 15 residues. The V gene's germline CDR1 is MGHRA and CDR2 YSYEKL. Here the CDR3 reads CASSPRQGANYGYTF. DNA for the CDR3: TGCGCCAGCAGCCCTCGACAGGGGGCGAACTATGGCTACACCTTC.

The V and J genes are TRBV27 and TRBJ2-1; D possibly matches TRBD1 or TRBD2 (5 bases each). CDR3 size: 12 residues. Germline lookup yields CDR1 MNHEY and CDR2 SMNVEV (reference sequence). Trimming took off 5 bases at V and 9 bases at J, with 11 bases between the two ends. The CDR3 sequence: CASSTRGPEQFF. In DNA form, the CDR3 reads TGTGCCAGCAGTACCCGGGGACCTGAGCAGTTCTTC.

Concerning this clone: The junction shows a germline mismatch at one end, possibly a read error. V is TRBV5-3 and J is TRBJ2-1, with TRBD2 identical over 8 bases. TRBV5-3 is designated an ORF whose function remains uncertain. The CDR3 runs to 15 residues. The CDR3 loop is CASSFGLASNNEQFF. CDR3 nucleotide sequence: TGTGCCAGCAGCTTCGGACTAGCCTCAAACAATGAGCAGTTCTTC.

The chain links TRBV2 to TRBJ1-4; the D gene is possibly TRBD1 (6 bases). The CDR3 is made up of 15 amino acids. Trimming cost V 7 bases and J 7 bases, with 19 bases left between them. CDR1 is SNHLY, CDR2 FYNNEI, per germline. The CDR3 nucleotides are TGTGCCAGCAACCTAGGGGGGGATCATGGTGAAAAACTGTTTTTT. Translation: CASNLGGDHGEKLFF.

This sequence joins TRBV10-2 and TRBJ1-1; 8 bases align to TRBD1. Germline assignment: CDR1 WSHSY and CDR2 SAAADI. The CDR3 is made up of 13 amino acids. Germline trimming cut 8 bases from V and 1 base from J; bases unmatched to any gene: 3. CDR3 nucleotides: TGCGCCAGCTCGGGACAGGCGAACACTGAAGCTTTCTTT. It is translated as CASSGQANTEAFF.

The chain carries TRBV11-1 and TRBJ2-1; possible D gene TRBD2, 5 bases. There are 14 residues in the CDR3. Trimming shortened V by 7 bases and J by 8 bases, and 18 bases separated the two germline ends. Per the germline V gene, CDR1 is SGHAT and CDR2 is FQDESV (reference sequence). The CDR3, as DNA: TGTGCCAGCAAACTGGACTCCTGGAACGATGAGCAGTTCTTC. Protein product: CASKLDSWNDEQFF. The whole variable domain, filled in from reference TRBV11-1 and TRBJ2-1, reads EAEVAQSPRYKITEKSQAVAFWCDPISGHATLYWYRQILGQGPELLVQFQDESVVDDSQLPKDRFSAERLKGVDSTLKIQPAELGDSAMYLCASKLDSWNDEQFFGPGTRLTVL.

The chain links TRBV2 to TRBJ2-2, with no clear D. Trimming stripped 4 bases from V and 3 bases from J, with 9 bases between. The CDR3 contains 14 residues. The germline V gene has CDR1 SNHLY and CDR2 FYNNEI. The CDR3 is CASSAPIHTGELFF. CDR3 nucleotides: TGTGCCAGCAGTGCTCCTATCCACACCGGGGAGCTGTTTTTT.

Of note for this clone: A clone one base away is much larger, so this may be a read error. The V call is TRBV7-8, the J call TRBJ2-3, with a weak D call TRBD2 (6 bases). CDR3 length: 15 residues. V lost 4 bases and J lost 8, with 19 bases in between. CDR1 SGHVS and CDR2 FQNEAQ come from the germline V gene. Here the CDR3 DNA reads TGTGCCAGCAGCTCACTAGGCTCCCCGGAGGGTACGCAGTATTTT. The encoded protein is CASSSLGSPEGTQYF.

This chain uses TRBV10-3 with TRBJ2-1; 14 nucleotides line up with TRBD2. The V gene end was trimmed by 8 bases and the J gene end by 7 bases; junction bases not matched to a gene: 7. Germline CDR1 and CDR2: ENHRY and SYGVKD. This CDR3 has 15 residues. The CDR3 bases are TGTGCCATCCTCTCCGGGACTAGCGGGAGAAATGAGCAGTTCTTC. It yields the protein CAILSGTSGRNEQFF.

This sequence joins TRBV19 and TRBJ2-1; 7 bases match TRBD2. Germline trimming cut 4 bases from V and 9 bases from J; bases unmatched to any gene: 3. This CDR3 is 12 amino acids long. Germline V CDR1 and CDR2: LNHDA, SQIVND (reference sequence). The CDR3 bases are TGTGCCAGTAGTAAAGGCGGGGGTGAGCAGTTCTTC. Residues: CASSKGGGEQFF.

A few counts support this clone. The rearrangement links TRBV18 to TRBJ2-1, with a tentative D call TRBD2 (6 bases). The CDR3 length is 17 residues. V was pared by 3 bases and J by 4 bases, with 19 bases between. The germline gives CDR1 KGHSH, CDR2 LQKENI. This CDR3 is CASSPPAAGRLYNEQFF. CDR3 nucleotides: TGTGCCAGCTCACCTCCCGCGGCGGGAAGATTATACAATGAGCAGTTCTTC. Variable domain in full (rest from reference TRBV18 and TRBJ2-1): NAGVMQNPRHLVRRRGQEARLRCSPMKGHSHVYWYRQLPEEGLKFMVYLQKENIIDESGMPKERFSAEFPKEGPSILRIQQVVRGDSAAYFCASSPPAAGRLYNEQFFGPGTRLTVL.

The CDR3 nucleotides are TGTGCCAGCGTCGGACTAGCGGGAGTTTCTGAGCAGTTCTTC. Its translation: CASVGLAGVSEQFF. The chain couples TRBV19 to TRBJ2-1, with 13 bases lining up with TRBD2. CDR1 LNHDA and CDR2 SQIVND come from the germline V gene (reference sequence). V lost 9 bases to trimming and J lost 9 bases; unmatched junction nucleotides: 8. CDR3 length equals 14 residues.

The chain recombines TRBV4-2 with TRBJ2-7, with D unresolved. This CDR3 is 14 amino acids long. V lost 5 bases and J 0 bases, leaving 11 bases between the germline ends. Germline CDR1 is LGHNA and CDR2 is YNFKEQ. Here the CDR3 DNA reads TGTGCCAGCAGCTGGAGACCAAGCTCCTACGAGCAGTACTTC. The encoded protein is CASSWRPSSYEQYF.